These 29 T cell receptor beta chains came from one sample sequenced in a study of PD-1 blockade in classical Hodgkin lymphoma. Sequencing was performed with immunoSEQ multiplex PCR; in TCRdb, only in-frame clones are kept and a portion is missing. The data hold 100,000 or so clones, with about 89% observed a single time. Autologous stem cell transplantation was followed by relapse in every patient, and brentuximab vedotin exposure varied. Sequenced here: peripheral blood mononuclear cells (PBMCs), sampled before the second cycle of nivolumab. These receptors all come from a human donor with classical Hodgkin lymphoma.

The gene calls are TRBV5-6 and TRBJ2-7; 9 bases map to TRBD2. This CDR3 spans 14 amino acids. J was trimmed by 2 bases and V by 2 bases; bases with no gene match: 2. CDR1 SGHDT and CDR2 YYEEEE come from the germline V gene. The CDR3 protein is CASSFSGGAYEQYF. CDR3 DNA sequence: TGTGCCAGCAGCTTTAGCGGGGGTGCCTACGAGCAGTACTTC.

The chain joins TRBV29-1 to TRBJ2-5, with D perhaps TRBD1 (6 bases). Trimming left V 0 bases short and J 5 bases short, with 16 bases between. This CDR3 has 15 amino acids. Germline V gene lookup returns CDR1 SQVTM and CDR2 ANQGSEA. CDR3: CSVEDEGEGMETQYF. The CDR3 DNA sequence: TGCAGCGTTGAAGATGAGGGGGAAGGGATGGAGACCCAGTACTTC.

The rearrangement joins TRBV9 to TRBJ1-2; the D gene is possibly TRBD1 (6 bases). CDR1 and CDR2 (germline): SGDLS, YYNGEE. CDR3 length equals 14 residues. Trimming stripped 4 bases from V and 3 bases from J, with 13 bases between. CDR3 nucleotide sequence: TGTGCCAGCAGCCCTACCCCAGGGGACTATGGCTACACCTTC. Its translation: CASSPTPGDYGYTF.

The chain has TRBV29-1 and TRBJ2-3, with 8 bases identical to TRBD1. The CDR3 contains 14 residues. The V and J ends lost 3 bases and 5 bases, in that order; junction bases with no gene match: 7. Germline CDR1 SQVTM, CDR2 ANQGSEA. CDR3 sequence reads: CSVEVGQGRDTQYF. The DNA of the CDR3 is TGCAGCGTTGAGGTAGGACAGGGAAGAGATACGCAGTATTTT.

V gene TRBV2 combines with J gene TRBJ1-2; no reliable D call. The germline V and J ends were trimmed by 0 bases and 0 bases, with 11 bases remaining between them. CDR3 length: 16 amino acids. The germline V gene has CDR1 SNHLY and CDR2 FYNNEI. The DNA of the CDR3 is TGTGCCAGCAGTGAAGCGCGGGCAGCCACTAACTATGGCTACACCTTC. Translating it yields CASSEARAATNYGYTF.

The rearrangement links TRBV30 to TRBJ2-1; tentatively, D is TRBD2 (6 bases). Trimming removed 4 bases at V and 7 bases at J, with 14 bases between. Per germline, CDR1 GTSNPN and CDR2 SVGIG (reference sequence). The CDR3 consists of 13 residues. CDR3 nucleotides: TGTGCCTGGATGAGACTAGAGGTGAATGAGCAGTTCTTC. It yields the protein CAWMRLEVNEQFF. Full variable domain (outside the CDR3, taken from reference TRBV30 and TRBJ2-1): SQTIHQWPATLVQPVGSPLSLECTVEGTSNPNLYWYRQAAGRGLQLLFYSVGIGQISSEVPQNLSASRPQDRQFILSSKKLLLSDSGFYLCAWMRLEVNEQFFGPGTRLTVL.

V is TRBV18 and J is TRBJ2-7; perhaps TRBD1 as D (5 bases). This CDR3 is built from 15 residues. The ends were cut back, 4 bases at V and 3 bases at J, with 16 bases in the middle. Germline CDR1 reads KGHSH; CDR2 reads LQKENI. Here the CDR3 DNA reads TGTGCCAGCTCACTGCAGGGCGGTAATTTCTACGAGCAGTACTTC. Translating gives CASSLQGGNFYEQYF.

The genes are TRBV6-6 and TRBJ1-4; D might be TRBD1 (5 bases). Germline V gene data show CDR1 as MNHNY and CDR2 as SVGAGI (reference sequence). V lost 7 bases and J 6 bases, leaving 12 bases between the germline ends. The CDR3 loop spans 13 amino acids. CDR3 nucleotides: TGTGCCAGCACAGGGACGACCGATGAAAAACTGTTTTTT. This codes for CASTGTTDEKLFF.

The chain couples TRBV7-2 to TRBJ2-7; 9 positions agree with TRBD2. Germline assignment: CDR1 SGHTA and CDR2 FQGNSA. The CDR3 sequence is 15 residues long. With 5 bases clipped from V and 7 bases from J, the junction kept 12 bases outside the gene matches. In DNA, the CDR3 is TGTGCCAGCAGCACGCTAGCGGGGTGGTTCTGGGAGCAGTACTTC. Its protein is CASSTLAGWFWEQYF.

This clone was detected only once. The chain links TRBV19 to TRBJ2-1, with TRBD2 identical over 11 bases. Germline lookup yields CDR1 LNHDA and CDR2 SQIVND (reference sequence). V dropped 6 bases and J dropped 9; count of bases not matched to a gene: 7. The CDR3 loop spans 14 amino acids. CDR3 nucleotides: TGTGCCAGTAGGCCCCTAGCGGGGGGTCGTGAGCAGTTCTTC. As protein: CASRPLAGGREQFF.

The chain is built from TRBV27 and TRBJ1-1; tentative D call: TRBD1 (5 bases). V lost 3 bases to trimming and J lost 3 bases, with 11 bases between them. CDR1 and CDR2 (germline): MNHEY, SMNVEV (reference sequence). There are 14 residues in the CDR3. Here the CDR3 reads CASSFGWGYTEAFF. CDR3 coding DNA: TGTGCCAGCAGTTTTGGTTGGGGGTACACTGAAGCTTTCTTT.

The chain combines TRBV6-5 with TRBJ1-1; perhaps TRBD1 as D (6 bases). CDR1 MNHEY and CDR2 SVGAGI come from the germline V gene. The V gene lost 4 bases and the J gene lost 1 base, with 16 bases spanning the gap. The CDR3 consists of 16 residues. DNA of the CDR3: TGTGCCAGCAGTTCCCTCCGACAGGCCACGAACACTGAAGCTTTCTTT. This gives the protein CASSSLRQATNTEAFF.

J is TRBJ2-7 and V is TRBV5-1; possibly TRBD1 for D (5 bases). Germline assignment: CDR1 SGHRS and CDR2 YFSETQ. Trimming left V 4 bases short and J 1 base short, with 18 bases between. The CDR3 has 16 residues. The CDR3 region is CASSLPLGQASYEQYF. As DNA, the CDR3 is TGCGCCAGCAGCCTCCCTTTGGGGCAGGCGTCCTACGAGCAGTACTTC.

This chain connects TRBV5-8 to TRBJ2-7, with 7 nucleotides matching TRBD1. The CDR3 length is 14 residues. Germline assignment: CDR1 SGHTS and CDR2 YDEGEE. V dropped 3 bases and J dropped 3; count of bases not matched to a gene: 6. DNA for the CDR3: TGTGCCAGCAGCTCTAGGACAGGAGTCTACGAGCAGTACTTC. The encoded protein is CASSSRTGVYEQYF. The full variable domain, rest sourced from reference TRBV5-8 and TRBJ2-7, is EAGVTQSPTHLIKTRGQQATLRCSPISGHTSVYWYQQALGLGLQFLLWYDEGEERNRGNFPPRFSGRQFPNYSSELNVNALELEDSALYLCASSSRTGVYEQYFGPGTRLTVT.

The chain employs TRBV2 and TRBJ1-1; D uncertain. Per germline, CDR1 SNHLY and CDR2 FYNNEI. V lost 4 bases, J lost 1 base, and 10 bases lay in between. The CDR3 covers 14 residues. CDR3: CASSGLDWNTEAFF. In DNA form, the CDR3 reads TGTGCCAGCAGTGGGTTGGACTGGAACACTGAAGCTTTCTTT.

This rearrangement joins TRBV7-2 to TRBJ1-6; D remains ambiguous. CDR1 SGHTA and CDR2 FQGNSA come from the germline V gene. This CDR3 contains 12 residues. Deletions cut 5 bases from V and 8 bases from J, with 7 bases between. CDR3 sequence (DNA): TGTGCCAGCAGCCCGACGGATTCACCCCTCCACTTT. Protein: CASSPTDSPLHF.

This rearrangement joins TRBV19 to TRBJ1-1; TRBD1 might be the D (5 bases). Germline V lookup: CDR1 LNHDA, CDR2 SQIVND (reference sequence). This CDR3 is built from 11 residues. V lost 4 bases, J lost 5 bases, and 5 bases lay in between. Written as DNA, the CDR3 is TGTGCCAGTAGTAGGGGGACTGAAGCTTTCTTT. Amino acids: CASSRGTEAFF.

This chain joins TRBV6-1 and TRBJ1-5; TRBD1 matches 8 bases. This CDR3 contains 19 residues. Germline assignment: CDR1 MNHNS and CDR2 SASEGT. V dropped 2 bases and J dropped 2; count of bases not matched to a gene: 14. As DNA, the CDR3 is TGTGCCAGCAGTGAATTTATATATACAGGGGGGGATCGCAATCAGCCCCAGCATTTT. It is translated as CASSEFIYTGGDRNQPQHF.

This chain joins TRBV11-2 and TRBJ1-2; D uncertain. Germline CDR1 SGHAT, CDR2 FQNNGV. V lost 8 bases and J lost 3, with 16 bases in between. This CDR3 comprises 14 residues. CDR3 sequence (DNA): TGTGCCAGCTACCAAATGGAGGCGGACTATGGCTACACCTTC. Translation gives CASYQMEADYGYTF.

The chain couples TRBV19 to TRBJ2-7; no clear D. Between the trimmed V and J ends, which lost 4 bases and 2 bases, there was a span of 12 bases. Germline V gene data show CDR1 as LNHDA and CDR2 as SQIVND (reference sequence). This CDR3 is built from 14 residues. In DNA, the CDR3 is TGTGCCAGTAGTAAGGACGTTTACCCCTACGAGCAGTACTTC. Its translation is CASSKDVYPYEQYF.

Sample share makes this clone medium-sized. The gene calls are TRBV28 and TRBJ1-5, with D uncertain. The V gene lost 1 base and the J gene lost 2 bases, with 9 bases spanning the gap. Germline CDR1 is MDHEN and CDR2 is SYDVKM. There are 15 residues in the CDR3. The CDR3 coding sequence is TGTGCCAGCAGTTTATTATACGGTGGCAATCAGCCCCAGCATTTT. It specifies CASSLLYGGNQPQHF.

The chain employs TRBV2 and TRBJ2-1; D is tentatively TRBD1 or TRBD2 (5 bases each). The V gene's germline CDR1 is SNHLY and CDR2 FYNNEI. The CDR3 is 16 amino acids. V shed 6 bases and J shed 6 bases, with 21 bases lying between them. The CDR3 is CASRARVGTASNEQFF. As DNA, the CDR3 is TGTGCCAGCAGGGCCCGAGTAGGGACCGCTAGCAATGAGCAGTTCTTC. Full variable domain (rest looked up from reference TRBV2 and TRBJ2-1): EPEVTQTPSHQVTQMGQEVILRCVPISNHLYFYWYRQILGQKVEFLVSFYNNEISEKSEIFDDQFSVERPDGSNFTLKIRSTKLEDSAMYFCASRARVGTASNEQFFGPGTRLTVL.

This chain connects TRBV6-6 to TRBJ1-5; 9 positions match TRBD1. The V gene's germline CDR1 is MNHNY and CDR2 SVGAGI (reference sequence). The CDR3 is 16 amino acids. Losses at the gene ends were 5 bases for V and 7 bases for J; bases not matched to a gene: 12. The CDR3 region has the DNA TGTGCCAGCAGTCCAGGGGGACAGGGACGAGAGCAGCCCCAGCATTTT. The encoded protein is CASSPGGQGREQPQHF.

The gene calls are TRBV28 and TRBJ1-5, with TRBD1 as a possible D gene (5 bases). CDR1 is MDHEN and CDR2 is SYDVKM in the germline V gene. The CDR3 spans 18 residues. V dropped 4 bases and J dropped 4 bases, with 23 bases sitting between them. CDR3 amino acids: CASSSQIQLAGRNQPQHF. The CDR3 DNA reads as TGTGCCAGCAGTTCGCAGATTCAATTAGCGGGACGGAATCAGCCCCAGCATTTT.

The DNA of the CDR3 is TGTGCCACCCTGTCCCGCCTTTACAGGGAGGCTGAAGCTTTCTTT. This encodes CATLSRLYREAEAFF. The rearrangement joins TRBV10-3 to TRBJ1-1, with D possibly being TRBD1 (6 bases). The V end lost 10 bases, the J end lost 6 bases, and 24 bases lay between the germline ends. Germline-derived CDR1 and CDR2 are ENHRY and SYGVKD. The CDR3 runs to 15 residues.

This sequence joins TRBV5-6 and TRBJ1-1, with a possible D match to TRBD1 (5 bases). The germline V and J ends were trimmed by 4 bases and 7 bases, with 14 bases remaining between them. CDR3 length: 13 residues. Per the germline V gene, CDR1 is SGHDT and CDR2 is YYEEEE. DNA of the CDR3: TGTGCCAGCAGCCTCCCTCCCGGGGGTGAAGCTTTCTTT. It codes for CASSLPPGGEAFF.

The chain uses TRBV4-2 and TRBJ2-1; 11 bases map to TRBD1. Germline CDR1 and CDR2: LGHNA and YNFKEQ. CDR3 length: 21 residues. With 4 bases clipped from V and 0 bases from J, the junction kept 17 bases outside the gene matches. The CDR3 sequence is CASSPKSRDRGYFFSYNEQFF. The CDR3 DNA reads as TGTGCCAGCAGCCCAAAAAGCCGGGACAGGGGGTACTTCTTCTCCTACAATGAGCAGTTCTTC.

The DNA of the CDR3 is TGTGCCATCAGCGACACAGATACGCAGTATTTT. It yields the protein CAISDTDTQYF. V gene TRBV10-3 combines with J gene TRBJ2-3; D unclear. There are 11 residues in the CDR3. Germline CDR1 ENHRY, CDR2 SYGVKD. Trimming removed 6 bases from V and 2 bases from J, with 3 bases in between.

This clone was picked up one time. The chain recombines TRBV4-3 with TRBJ2-5; tentatively, D is TRBD2 (6 bases). Germline lookup yields CDR1 LGHNA and CDR2 YSLEER. The CDR3 is 14 amino acids. V was cut by 0 bases and J by 5 bases, with 10 bases left in between. CDR3 sequence (DNA): TGCGCCAGCAGCCAAGATTGGGGACTGGAGACCCAGTACTTC. It specifies CASSQDWGLETQYF.